This TCR beta chain was obtained from a study of T cells in Graves' hyperthyroidism and ophthalmopathy. Study background: Upon initial diagnosis and before any treatment, peripheral blood was collected.

Each 10 ml fresh peripheral blood draw supplied the PBMCs. CDR1 LNHDA and CDR2 SQIVND come from the germline V gene (reference sequence). V lost 8 bases, J lost 6 bases, and 10 bases stayed unmatched. This CDR3 is built from 14 residues. It was RNA transcripts that yielded the amplified TCR beta CDR3 regions. HTBI primers were employed in a first-round RT-PCR of the TCR CDR3. One entry per CDR3 protein, called by TCRdb with MiXCR from the multiplex PCR reads. The sample contains roughly 350,000 distinct CDR3 sequences, approximately 15% of which appear only once. Material for sequencing was blood. This TCR came from a woman between 40 and 55 years old with Graves' ophthalmopathy. The rearrangement links TRBV19 to TRBJ1-1; 9 bases match TRBD1. The CDR3 region is CASGTGLSRAEAFF. The CDR3 bases are TGTGCCAGTGGGACAGGGTTATCGCGCGCTGAAGCTTTCTTT.